These 8 T cell receptor beta chains originate from one sample sequenced in a study of CD8 T cells in ankylosing spondylitis. Each CDR3 protein is one row after TCRdb ran MiXCR on the 5' RACE reads. This table holds approximately 210,000 distinct CDR3 sequences, roughly 13% found once. Sequenced input: blood, either unsorted or a sorted T cell fraction (not recorded which). All receptors derive from a male donor with ankylosing spondylitis or in good health (not recorded which).

In its sample, this clonotype was seen once. The CDR3 DNA sequence: TGCAGTGCCCCAGGGGAATCCGATGAGCAGTTCTTC. It specifies CSAPGESDEQFF. The chain carries TRBV20-1 and TRBJ2-1; D is possibly TRBD1 (6 bases). The V gene's germline CDR1 is DFQATT and CDR2 SNEGSKA (reference sequence). Trimming removed 6 bases at V and 8 bases at J, with 14 bases between. This CDR3 region has 12 residues.

This clonotype was seen ten or more times. V and J are TRBV15 and TRBJ2-4; tentatively, D is TRBD1 (6 bases). The CDR3 runs 18 residues. The germline CDR1 and CDR2 sequences are LNHNV and YYDKDF (reference sequence). V gave up 0 bases and J gave up 1 base, with 16 bases separating them. This chain's CDR3 is CATSRDRIGQGAKNIQYF. CDR3 DNA sequence: TGTGCCACCAGCAGAGATCGAATAGGGCAGGGGGCCAAAAACATTCAGTACTTC.

The rearrangement joins TRBV7-9 to TRBJ1-3, with D unresolved. Trimming cost V 5 bases and J 4 bases, with 18 bases left between them. The CDR3 sequence is 16 residues long. Germline V gene data show CDR1 as SEHNR and CDR2 as FQNEAQ (reference sequence). CDR3 amino acids: CASSGSLEISGNTIYF. CDR3 DNA sequence: TGTGCCAGCAGCGGCTCCCTTGAGATCTCGGGAAACACCATATATTTT.

The V call is TRBV25-1, the J call TRBJ1-2, with D hard to call. Germline CDR1 MGHDK, CDR2 SYGVNS. This CDR3 is built from 14 residues. The V end lost 0 bases, the J end lost 0 bases, and 5 bases lay between the germline ends. The CDR3 is CASSEYFANYGYTF. In nucleotides, the CDR3 is TGTGCCAGCAGTGAATATTTTGCTAACTATGGCTACACCTTC.

This clonotype has just a few counts. The chain carries TRBV6-1 and TRBJ1-2; D may be TRBD1 (6 bases). The V gene lost 3 bases and the J gene lost 10 bases, with 9 bases spanning the gap. The V gene's germline CDR1 is MNHNS and CDR2 SASEGT. This CDR3 is built from 11 residues. This CDR3 is CASSETGLYTF. The CDR3 DNA is TGTGCCAGCAGTGAGACAGGACTCTACACCTTC.

This clonotype was counted only a few times. V is TRBV20-1 and J is TRBJ2-1; 10 bases match TRBD2. The CDR3 consists of 15 residues. The ends lost 0 bases at V and 5 bases at J; junction bases unmatched: 4. Per the germline V gene, CDR1 is DFQATT and CDR2 is SNEGSKA (reference sequence). The CDR3 nucleotides read TGCAGTGCTAGAGAGGAGCGGGGGGGCCACAATGAGCAGTTCTTC. Its protein is CSAREERGGHNEQFF.

The chain joins TRBV4-1 to TRBJ2-7; 9 bases agree with TRBD1. The CDR3 sequence is 16 residues long. Germline lookup yields CDR1 MGHRA and CDR2 YSYEKL. V gave up 1 base and J gave up 1 base; unmatched junction bases: 5. CDR3 DNA sequence: TGCGCCAGCAGCCAAGTAGCCGGGACAGGGTCCTACGAGCAGTACTTC. This gives the protein CASSQVAGTGSYEQYF.

In DNA, the CDR3 is TGTGCCAGCAGCTTCGGGACCTCCGAAGAAGGCTACACCTTC. Translated, it gives CASSFGTSEEGYTF. V and J are TRBV7-9 and TRBJ1-2, with D maybe TRBD1 (5 bases). Germline assignment: CDR1 SEHNR and CDR2 FQNEAQ (reference sequence). CDR3 size: 14 residues. V lost 3 bases, J lost 8 bases, and 16 bases lay in between.